This T cell receptor (beta chain) emerged from a study of T-cell reconstitution after alpha-beta-depleted transplantation in children. Unique molecular identifiers were built into the TCRbeta library. TCRdb reanalysed the PCR reads using MiXCR and keeps one entry per CDR3 protein. The table lists about 1,000,000 distinct CDR3 sequences, roughly 29% of them singletons, with under 30% in the top ten. CDR1 and CDR2 (germline): DFQATT, SNEGSKA (reference sequence). The CDR3 contains 12 residues. Trimming took off 0 bases at V and 8 bases at J, with 10 bases between the two ends. The sample holds a few counts of this clonotype.

The sample consisted of PBMCs, mostly from graft donor cells, taken 360 days after TCRalphabeta/CD19-depleted stem cell transplant. The gene calls are TRBV20-1 and TRBJ1-1; no clear D gene. The TCR comes from a boy less than two years old who had a stem cell transplant for SCID, so the T cells may come from the graft donor. For the CDR3, the DNA is TGCAGTGCTAGAGAAGCGCGTAGAGAAGCTTTCTTT. Residues: CSAREARREAFF.